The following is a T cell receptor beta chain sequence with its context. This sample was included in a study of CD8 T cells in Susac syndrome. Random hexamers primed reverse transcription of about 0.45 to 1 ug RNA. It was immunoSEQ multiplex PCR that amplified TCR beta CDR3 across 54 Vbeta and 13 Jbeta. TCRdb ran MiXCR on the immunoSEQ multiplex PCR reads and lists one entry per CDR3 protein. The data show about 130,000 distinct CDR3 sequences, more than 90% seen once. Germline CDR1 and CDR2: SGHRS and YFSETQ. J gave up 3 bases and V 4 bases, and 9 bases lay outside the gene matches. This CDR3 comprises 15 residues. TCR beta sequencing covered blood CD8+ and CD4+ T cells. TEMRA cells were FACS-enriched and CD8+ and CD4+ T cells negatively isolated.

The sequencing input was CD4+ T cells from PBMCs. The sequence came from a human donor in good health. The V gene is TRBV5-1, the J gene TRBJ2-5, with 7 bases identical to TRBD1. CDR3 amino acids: CASSTTGQGEETQYF. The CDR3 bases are TGCGCCAGCAGCACGACGGGGCAGGGGGAAGAGACCCAGTACTTC.